The rows below give T cell receptor beta chains drawn from one sample of a study of T cell changes during pregnancy in multiple sclerosis. The data were produced by immunoSEQ multiplex PCR, yet TCRdb's version contains in-frame clones alone and is incomplete. The sample yields tens of thousands of clones, roughly 90% seen once. The sequencing used CD4+ T cells from peripheral blood mononuclear cells, collected in the third trimester of pregnancy. These receptors originate from a female donor with multiple sclerosis, enrolled in a pregnancy study. Both conserved end residues are part of each CDR3. D genes are given only for firm matches. The listing skips clone size in some rows; elsewhere it reads once, few, many or a size class.

size: NA
D: TRBD1
J: TRBJ2-5
V: TRBV18
DNA: TGTGCCAGCTCACCGGGACAGGGGGCCTCTGAGACCCAGTACTTC
CDR3: CASSPGQGASETQYF

size: NA
D: TRBD2
J: TRBJ2-1
V: TRBV10-3
DNA: TGTGCCATCGGTTGGACTAGCGGGAGCTCCTACAATGAGCAGTTCTTC
CDR3: CAIGWTSGSSYNEQFF

size: NA
D: TRBD1
J: TRBJ2-3
V: TRBV19
DNA: TGTGCCAGTAGTGAGGGCGGGACAGGGGAGGCAGATACGCAGTATTTT
CDR3: CASSEGGTGEADTQYF

size: NA
D: NA
J: TRBJ1-5
V: TRBV12-1
DNA: TGTGCCAGCAGCTTGAGGGTCCTCAATCAGCCCCAGCATTTT
CDR3: CASSLRVLNQPQHF

size: NA
D: NA
J: TRBJ1-3
V: TRBV7-9
DNA: TGTGCCAGCAGCGCGGACATTATTAGAAACACCATATATTTT
CDR3: CASSADIIRNTIYF

size: NA
D: TRBD1
J: TRBJ1-1
V: TRBV18
DNA: TGTGCCAGCTCCCGCCTGACAGGGATGAACACTGAAGCTTTCTTT
CDR3: CASSRLTGMNTEAFF

size: few
D: NA
J: TRBJ2-7
V: TRBV28
DNA: TGTGCCAGCAGGACCGGGACAAGGGCAAGGCAGTACTTC
CDR3: CASRTGTRARQYF

size: NA
D: NA
J: TRBJ2-3
V: TRBV2
DNA: TGTGCCAGCAGTGAACGTTGGACAGCCCCAAACCACAATACGCAGTATTTT
CDR3: CASSERWTAPNHNTQYF

size: NA
D: TRBD1
J: TRBJ2-1
V: TRBV6-4
DNA: TGTGCCAGCAGCAGGACAGGGGAGGGGGAGCAGTTCTTC
CDR3: CASSRTGEGEQFF

size: NA
D: TRBD1
J: TRBJ1-4
V: TRBV5-1
DNA: TGCGCCAGCAGCCCAGGGACAGGGCTGAATGAAAAACTGTTTTTT
CDR3: CASSPGTGLNEKLFF

size: NA
D: TRBD1
J: TRBJ2-7
V: TRBV7-2
DNA: TGTGCCAGCAGCTTAGCCCCAGGGGGCTCCTACGAGCAGTACTTC
CDR3: CASSLAPGGSYEQYF

size: NA
D: TRBD1
J: TRBJ2-7
V: TRBV29-1
DNA: TGCAGCGTTGATTTGAGTGCCGGACAGGGAGGCGAGCAGTACTTC
CDR3: CSVDLSAGQGGEQYF

size: NA
D: NA
J: TRBJ2-4
V: TRBV19
DNA: TGTGCCAGTAGTAACGCAGGGGCCAAAAACATTCAGTACTTC
CDR3: CASSNAGAKNIQYF

size: NA
D: NA
J: TRBJ1-3
V: TRBV28
DNA: TGTGCCAGCAGCCCCGACAGGTTCGGAAACACCATATATTTT
CDR3: CASSPDRFGNTIYF

size: NA
D: NA
J: TRBJ2-7
V: TRBV2
DNA: TGTGCCAGCAAATCGGGAGAGGTTTCCTACGAGCAGTACTTC
CDR3: CASKSGEVSYEQYF

size: NA
D: NA
J: TRBJ2-3
V: TRBV29-1
DNA: TGCAGCGTTGTAATCGTACGAGGAATCGGCACAGATACGCAGTATTTT
CDR3: CSVVIVRGIGTDTQYF

size: NA
D: TRBD2
J: TRBJ2-7
V: TRBV19
DNA: TGTGCCAGCCGTGGGAGCGGGAGAATGTACGAGCAGTACTTC
CDR3: CASRGSGRMYEQYF

size: NA
D: TRBD1
J: TRBJ2-1
V: TRBV15
DNA: TGTGCCACCAGCAGAGCGGGACAGGGAAACAATGAGCAGTTCTTC
CDR3: CATSRAGQGNNEQFF

size: NA
D: TRBD1
J: TRBJ2-7
V: TRBV5-1
DNA: TGCGCCAGCAGCCGCGGGACAGGGATAGTGGAGCAGTACTTC
CDR3: CASSRGTGIVEQYF

size: NA
D: TRBD2
J: TRBJ2-7
V: TRBV5-1
DNA: TGCGCCAGCAGCTCTGGACTAGCGGGAGGAACTCGCTACGAGCAGTACTTC
CDR3: CASSSGLAGGTRYEQYF

size: NA
D: TRBD2
J: TRBJ2-1
V: TRBV7-2
DNA: TGTGCCAGCAGCCACCCGGGACGGGGGGGGAATGAGCAGTTCTTC
CDR3: CASSHPGRGGNEQFF

size: NA
D: TRBD1
J: TRBJ2-1
V: TRBV30
DNA: TGTGCCTGGACAGGGGGCCGGGAGCAGTTCTTC
CDR3: CAWTGGREQFF

size: NA
D: NA
J: TRBJ1-3
V: TRBV14
DNA: TGTGCCAGCAGCATGCGATCGGGCTCTGGAAACACCATATATTTT
CDR3: CASSMRSGSGNTIYF

size: NA
D: TRBD2
J: TRBJ2-7
V: TRBV6-5
DNA: TGTGCCAGCAGTTCACCGACTAGCGGGAGCGCCGAGCAGTACTTC
CDR3: CASSSPTSGSAEQYF

size: NA
D: TRBD2
J: TRBJ2-3
V: TRBV19
DNA: TGTGCCAGTAGTAAACGGACTAGCGGGAGGGCCGCTGGCACAGATACGCAGTATTTT
CDR3: CASSKRTSGRAAGTDTQYF

size: NA
D: NA
J: TRBJ2-2
V: TRBV11-3
DNA: TGTGCCAGCAGCTACCAGGGTCGGTCGACCGGGGAGCTGTTTTTT
CDR3: CASSYQGRSTGELFF

size: NA
D: NA
J: TRBJ1-5
V: TRBV10-3
DNA: TGTGCCATCAGTTCGGACAGTTATCAGCCCCAGCATTTT
CDR3: CAISSDSYQPQHF

size: NA
D: TRBD2
J: TRBJ2-5
V: TRBV15
DNA: TGTGCCACCAGCCGCCGAGGCCTGCTTCGGGACTATGAAGAGACCCAGTACTTC
CDR3: CATSRRGLLRDYEETQYF

size: NA
D: NA
J: TRBJ2-5
V: TRBV29-1
DNA: TGCAGCGTGAGGGACTCCCGCAGTGTAGAGACCCAGTACTTC
CDR3: CSVRDSRSVETQYF

size: few
D: TRBD2
J: TRBJ2-7
V: TRBV7-2
DNA: TGTGCCAGCAGCCAACGGACTAGCGGGAGTCTCCACGAGCAGTACTTC
CDR3: CASSQRTSGSLHEQYF

size: once
D: TRBD1
J: TRBJ2-1
V: TRBV27
DNA: TGTGCCAGCAGTTCCCGGGACAGGGAGTACAATGAGCAGTTCTTC
CDR3: CASSSRDREYNEQFF

size: NA
D: NA
J: TRBJ1-2
V: TRBV7-9
DNA: TGTGCCAGCAGCCCCAGGGTCAACTATGGCTACACCTTC
CDR3: CASSPRVNYGYTF

size: NA
D: TRBD1
J: TRBJ2-6
V: TRBV6-6
DNA: TGTGCCAGCAGTTACCAGGGGGTGGCTGGGGCCAACGTCCTGACTTTC
CDR3: CASSYQGVAGANVLTF

size: NA
D: TRBD1
J: TRBJ1-1
V: TRBV6-5
DNA: TGTGCCAGCAGGACCACAGGGGAGAGGATCGCTGAAGCTTTCTTT
CDR3: CASRTTGERIAEAFF

size: NA
D: TRBD2
J: TRBJ2-5
V: TRBV9
DNA: TGTGCCAGCAGCGTATCTAGCGGCCAAGAGACCCAGTACTTC
CDR3: CASSVSSGQETQYF

size: NA
D: TRBD2
J: TRBJ2-1
V: TRBV5-4
DNA: TGTGCCAGCAGCCCCCCTAGCGGACACGGGGATGAGCAGTTCTTC
CDR3: CASSPPSGHGDEQFF

size: once
D: TRBD1
J: TRBJ1-2
V: TRBV11-2
DNA: TGTGCCAGCACCCGACAGGGGGTATTAGAGTATGGCTACACCTTC
CDR3: CASTRQGVLEYGYTF

size: once
D: TRBD2
J: TRBJ2-7
V: TRBV6-5
DNA: TGTGCCAGCAGTTACACTAGCGGGAGCTACGAGCAGTACTTC
CDR3: CASSYTSGSYEQYF

size: NA
D: NA
J: TRBJ2-1
V: TRBV7-2
DNA: TGTGCCAGCAGCTTAAGGTCTATGGCGGTCAATGAGCAGTTCTTC
CDR3: CASSLRSMAVNEQFF

size: once
D: TRBD1
J: TRBJ2-1
V: TRBV10-3
DNA: TGTGCCATCAGTGAACCGGGACAGGGGCTATACAATGAGCAGTTCTTC
CDR3: CAISEPGQGLYNEQFF

size: NA
D: NA
J: TRBJ1-3
V: TRBV19
DNA: TGTGCCAGTAGTATATATTCAGGGCCCTCTGGAAACACCATATATTTT
CDR3: CASSIYSGPSGNTIYF

size: NA
D: NA
J: TRBJ2-1
V: TRBV9
DNA: TGTGCCAGCAGCGTAGCGGGCGGAGGGGCCTACACTGAGCAGTTCTTC
CDR3: CASSVAGGGAYTEQFF

size: NA
D: TRBD1
J: TRBJ2-7
V: TRBV18
DNA: TGTGCCAGCTCACCATCACAGGGGCGCGGAGCCTACGAGCAGTACTTC
CDR3: CASSPSQGRGAYEQYF

size: NA
D: NA
J: TRBJ2-5
V: TRBV2
DNA: TGTGCCAGCAGTGTACGCAGGATGGGCCAAGAGACCCAGTACTTC
CDR3: CASSVRRMGQETQYF

size: NA
D: NA
J: TRBJ2-1
V: TRBV7-6
DNA: TGTGCCAGCAGCCGGAGCTCCGGGATGGGCTACAATGAGCAGTTCTTC
CDR3: CASSRSSGMGYNEQFF

size: NA
D: TRBD1
J: TRBJ1-2
V: TRBV18
DNA: TGTGCCAGCTCATCGGACAGGGGGCGACTAGCTAACTATGGCTACACCTTC
CDR3: CASSSDRGRLANYGYTF

size: once
D: TRBD2
J: TRBJ2-1
V: TRBV18
DNA: TGTGCCAGCTCACAACTGCTAGCGGGAGGGTACAATGAGCAGTTCTTC
CDR3: CASSQLLAGGYNEQFF

size: NA
D: NA
J: TRBJ1-4
V: TRBV5-1
DNA: TGCGCCAGCAGCTTGGGGTTGGCAAATAATGAAAAACTGTTTTTT
CDR3: CASSLGLANNEKLFF

size: NA
D: NA
J: TRBJ2-1
V: TRBV18
DNA: TGTGCCAGCTCACCACCGAGTAATGAGCAGTTCTTC
CDR3: CASSPPSNEQFF

size: once
D: TRBD2
J: TRBJ2-1
V: TRBV10-3
DNA: TGTGCCGTAGGGAGACTAGCGGGAGAATCCTACAATGAGCAGTTCTTC
CDR3: CAVGRLAGESYNEQFF

size: NA
D: TRBD1
J: TRBJ2-5
V: TRBV7-3
DNA: TGTGCCAGCAGCTTAACGGGACAGGGGGTTTCGGGAGAGACCCAGTACTTC
CDR3: CASSLTGQGVSGETQYF

size: NA
D: NA
J: TRBJ2-5
V: TRBV19
DNA: TGTGCCAGTAGTATTTCAGGGGAAGAGACCCAGTACTTC
CDR3: CASSISGEETQYF

size: NA
D: TRBD1
J: TRBJ2-7
V: TRBV29-1
DNA: TGCAGCGGTCGGGACAGATACTACGAGCAGTACTTC
CDR3: CSGRDRYYEQYF

size: NA
D: NA
J: TRBJ1-1
V: TRBV4-3
DNA: TGCGCCAGCAGCGATAACAATGAGAACACTGAAGCTTTCTTT
CDR3: CASSDNNENTEAFF

size: NA
D: NA
J: TRBJ2-2
V: TRBV6-4
DNA: TGTGCCAGCAGGAGTGGTGGCGGGGAGCTGTTTTTT
CDR3: CASRSGGGELFF

size: few
D: TRBD1
J: TRBJ1-5
V: TRBV28
DNA: TGTGCCAGCAGTTTGGTAAGGGGGCTTCAGCCCCAGCATTTT
CDR3: CASSLVRGLQPQHF

size: NA
D: NA
J: TRBJ2-3
V: TRBV5-1
DNA: TGCGCCAGCAGCTCCCCCCCGGAGGGGCGGTCAGATACGCAGTATTTT
CDR3: CASSSPPEGRSDTQYF

size: NA
D: TRBD2
J: TRBJ2-4
V: TRBV7-2
DNA: TGTGCCAGCAGCTTAGAGGCTAGCGGCAAAAACATTCAGTACTTC
CDR3: CASSLEASGKNIQYF

size: NA
D: NA
J: TRBJ2-1
V: TRBV28
DNA: TGTGCCAGCAGTACGTATACGGACACTAACTCCTACAATGAGCAGTTCTTC
CDR3: CASSTYTDTNSYNEQFF

size: NA
D: NA
J: TRBJ2-7
V: TRBV19
DNA: TGTGCCAGTAGTATGGTGGCAGGGCCTACCTACGAGCAGTACTTC
CDR3: CASSMVAGPTYEQYF